This T cell receptor (beta chain) was documented in a study of CXCR3-negative and CXCR3-positive naive CD8 T cells (dated by TCRdb to between 2018 and 2021). About the study as a whole: In total, some 140 million TRB reads were obtained, which works out to roughly 1.5 +/- 0.3 million reads per library. TRBV-TRBJ cluster analysis included naive subsets from roughly 5 donors and memory cells from 3 donors. Diversity and physicochemical repertoire analyses were performed on some 10 donors pooled from two independent experiments.

CDR1 and CDR2 are read off the germline V gene as SGHDT and YYEEEE. There are 14 amino acids in the CDR3, from cysteine to phenylalanine inclusive. This entry has no DNA. The paper as a whole reports these results and caveats: Because surface CD5, which is linked to self-reactivity in mice, was comparable between the naive subsets, TCR interaction strength was also inferred from the physicochemical properties of TRB CDR3s. CXCR3 expression partially decreased after cryopreservation, so most assays used freshly isolated PBMCs. TRB CDR3s from CXCR3-positive naive cells showed higher hydrophobicity (lower Kidera factor 4), lower energy, and higher strength and volume indices than CXCR3-negative naive cells. Both naive subsets had comparably high repertoire diversity, while memory CD8+ T cells had much lower repertoire diversity. Within the same donor, TRBV-TRBJ usage looked similar between naive CXCR3-negative and CXCR3-positive cells, but memory cells had distinct patterns.

Concerning this clonotype: Its antigen is still unknown.

Sequencing was carried out with a NextSeq 550. The Human TCR Profiling Kit (MiLaboratory) was used to prepare UMI-labeled 5' RACE TRB cDNA libraries. The full amount of extracted RNA was used for cDNA synthesis, and the full amount of resulting cDNA was used for PCR amplification. Libraries were prepared in parallel with an identical number of PCR cycles. In the authors' own workflow: About 52,000 +/- 9,100 unique UMI-labeled TRB cDNA molecules per library were extracted with MIGEC and MiXCR, with at least two reads per UMI required. On average, roughly 40,000 +/- 10,000 functional in-frame TRB CDR3 nucleotide clonotypes lacking stop codons were found per library. After downsampling to 5000 UMI-labeled TRB molecules per sample, diversity metrics such as normalized Shannon-Wiener and Chao1 were calculated in VDJtools. For the central five CDR3 residues, VDJtools calculated physicochemical properties weighted by clonotype size, namely interaction energy, strength, volume and Kidera factor 4. TCRdb reprocessed the reads, so every CDR3 protein sequence counts as one entry and DNA is not shown. The V and J calls and clone size are TCRdb's, not the authors'. The sample's clone listing holds around 60,000 distinct CDR3 sequences. About 0.8% of the sample goes to the ten largest clones.

Each CD8+ T cell subset was flow-sorted in triplicate, with some 300,000 cells per subset placed directly into RLT lysis buffer. To keep memory contaminants out, a stringent definition of naive CD8+ T cells was applied: CD45RO-CCR7+CD27+CD95-. Peripheral blood mononuclear cells were isolated from buffy coats by standard density gradient centrifugation. Naive CXCR3-negative and CXCR3-positive CD8+ T cells were flow-sorted on a FACSAria III. Total RNA was extracted from sorted cells with an RNeasy Mini Kit. The specimen sequenced was naive CXCR3+ CD8+ T cells from blood. Sample cell subset or site, as interpreted from the label and publication: CD45RO-CCR7+CD27+CD95- naive CD8+ T cells expressing CXCR3 (TNR3+). The rearrangement joined TRBV5-6 to TRBJ2-3. The TCR was taken from a human donor in good health. Some clones in this sample may be carry-over from other donors' samples. The CDR3 here reads CASSSGVATDTQYF.